Listed below are T cell receptor beta chains from one sample, sequenced in a study of blood T cell repertoires in COVID-19. Sequenced by immunoSEQ multiplex PCR; TCRdb stores in-frame clones only, minus some. Altogether 150,000 to 200,000 clones are present, 60% to 85% being singletons, with the ten largest covering around 15%. Source material: peripheral blood. All receptors derive from a man between 60 and 75 years old with active or convalescent COVID-19. The CDR3 runs from the conserved cysteine through the conserved F or W. The D gene is left open where the match is weak. A clone size is listed for some rows: how often the clone was seen (once, few, many), or a class if it is expanded.

v_gene	j_gene	d_gene	abundance	CDR3aa	CDR3nt
TRBV2	TRBJ1-2	TRBD1	NA	CASSWDSNYGYTF	TGTGCCAGCAGCTGGGACAGTAACTATGGCTACACCTTC
TRBV30	TRBJ2-3	NA	NA	CAWSELGASTDTQYF	TGTGCCTGGAGTGAATTAGGGGCGAGTACAGATACGCAGTATTTT
TRBV18	TRBJ2-5	TRBD1	NA	CASSRDSQETQYF	TGTGCCAGCTCCCGGGACAGCCAAGAGACCCAGTACTTC
TRBV10-1	TRBJ1-2	TRBD1	NA	CASTKIRGTAIYGYTF	TGCGCCAGCACCAAAATTAGGGGGACAGCAATCTATGGCTACACCTTC
TRBV10-3	TRBJ1-6	TRBD1	once	CAISESTGNRGSPLHF	TGTGCCATCAGTGAATCTACCGGGAACAGGGGTTCACCCCTCCACTTT
TRBV6-2/TRBV6-3	TRBJ1-5	NA	NA	CASSFPEPQHF	TGTGCCAGCAGTTTTCCAGAGCCCCAGCATTTT
TRBV6-2/TRBV6-3	TRBJ2-1	TRBD2	NA	CASSYRREGLPGDNEQFF	TGTGCCAGCAGTTATAGGCGGGAGGGCCTTCCTGGAGACAATGAGCAGTTCTTC
TRBV5-1	TRBJ2-3	TRBD1	medium-sized	CASTPEGASTDTQYF	TGCGCCAGCACCCCCGAGGGGGCTAGCACAGATACGCAGTATTTT
TRBV27	TRBJ1-2	TRBD1	NA	CASSLRGGGNYGYTF	TGTGCCAGCAGTTTAAGAGGGGGCGGCAACTATGGCTACACCTTC
TRBV5-1	TRBJ2-7	TRBD2	NA	CASSLALIAGLSYEQYF	TGCGCCAGCAGCTTGGCCCTGATAGCGGGTTTATCCTACGAGCAGTACTTC
TRBV12-3/TRBV12-4	TRBJ2-1	TRBD1	NA	CASRPDRVGEQFF	TGTGCCAGCAGACCGGACAGGGTCGGTGAGCAGTTCTTC
TRBV7-9	TRBJ2-5	NA	NA	CASSSTVSPKGETQYF	TGTGCCAGCAGCTCCACAGTTTCACCCAAAGGAGAGACCCAGTACTTC
TRBV11-3	TRBJ2-2	TRBD1	NA	CASSPQGTGGFLDTGELFF	TGTGCCAGCAGCCCCCAGGGGACAGGGGGCTTTTTGGACACCGGGGAGCTGTTTTTT
TRBV29-1	TRBJ2-7	TRBD1	NA	CSVAPGTGVYEQYF	TGCAGCGTAGCACCAGGGACAGGGGTATACGAGCAGTACTTC
TRBV19	TRBJ1-1	NA	NA	CASTRWPRVAEAFF	TGTGCCAGTACCCGGTGGCCCAGGGTCGCTGAAGCTTTCTTT
TRBV14	TRBJ2-7	NA	NA	CASSQDDISYEQYF	TGTGCCAGCAGCCAAGACGACATTTCCTACGAGCAGTACTTC
TRBV5-4	TRBJ1-2	NA	NA	CASSLAQGMIYGYTF	TGTGCCAGCAGCTTGGCACAGGGTATGATCTATGGCTACACCTTC
TRBV19	TRBJ2-7	TRBD2	NA	CARPHPTSETYF	TGTGCCAGACCCCACCCAACTAGCGAGACGTACTTC
TRBV19	TRBJ1-2	TRBD1	NA	CASSIIYGQGANYGYTF	TGTGCCAGTAGTATTATTTACGGACAGGGAGCTAACTATGGCTACACCTTC
TRBV19	TRBJ2-1	NA	NA	CASSIGAGPYNEQFF	TGTGCCAGTAGTATAGGAGCGGGCCCCTACAATGAGCAGTTCTTC
TRBV5-1	TRBJ1-1	NA	NA	CASSLEGAGREDTEAFF	TGCGCCAGCAGCTTGGAAGGGGCAGGTCGCGAGGACACTGAAGCTTTCTTT
TRBV5-1	TRBJ1-2	TRBD1	few	CASSGKDRAGSEPLMNPYGYTF	TGCGCCAGCAGCGGGAAGGACAGGGCGGGTTCTGAGCCATTAATGAATCCGTATGGCTACACCTTC
TRBV7-9	TRBJ1-2	NA	NA	CASSFRSDSYGYTF	TGTGCCAGCAGCTTTCGTTCGGACTCCTATGGCTACACCTTC
TRBV4-3	TRBJ2-1	TRBD2	NA	CASSQDVTSAASFF	TGCGCCAGCAGCCAAGATGTTACTAGCGCAGCTTCCTTCTTC
TRBV4-3	TRBJ2-5	TRBD2	NA	CASSPGTSGMETQYF	TGCGCCAGCAGCCCAGGGACTAGCGGGATGGAGACCCAGTACTTC
TRBV5-1	TRBJ2-7	TRBD2	NA	CASSLAASGPVEQYF	TGCGCCAGCAGCTTGGCGGCTAGCGGTCCCGTCGAGCAGTACTTC
TRBV29-1	TRBJ2-7	TRBD1	NA	CSVGDLPDRAREQYF	TGCAGCGTTGGAGATCTTCCGGACAGGGCGCGGGAGCAGTACTTC
TRBV5-6	TRBJ2-5	NA	NA	CASTSPWTAGRYQETQYF	TGTGCCAGCACATCTCCCTGGACAGCTGGAAGATACCAAGAGACCCAGTACTTC
TRBV28	TRBJ1-5	NA	NA	CASSPGRNQPQHF	TGTGCCAGCAGTCCAGGGAGGAACCAGCCCCAGCATTTT
TRBV6-5	TRBJ1-3	NA	NA	CASRDSPFSGNTIYF	TGTGCCAGCAGGGACAGTCCGTTCTCTGGAAACACCATATATTTT
TRBV28	TRBJ2-6	NA	NA	CASLGGGRGANVLTF	TGTGCCAGCCTTGGGGGAGGTCGAGGGGCCAACGTCCTGACTTTC
TRBV11-2	TRBJ1-1	TRBD1	NA	CASSLDHGRGQVF	TGTGCCAGCAGCTTAGACCACGGCAGGGGGCAGGTCTTT
TRBV28	TRBJ1-4	TRBD1	NA	CASSTLDRGTNEKLFF	TGTGCCAGCAGTACTTTGGACAGGGGAACTAATGAAAAACTGTTTTTT
TRBV3-1/TRBV3-2	TRBJ2-5	NA	NA	CASSQVYREETQYF	TGTGCCAGCAGCCAAGTTTACAGGGAGGAGACCCAGTACTTC
TRBV3-1/TRBV3-2	TRBJ2-1	TRBD2	NA	CASSQGRGREGRQFF	TGTGCCAGCAGCCAAGGGCGTGGGCGGGAGGGCCGGCAGTTCTTC
TRBV6-5	TRBJ2-3	TRBD2	NA	CASSLDGREADTQYF	TGTGCCAGCAGTTTGGACGGGAGGGAGGCAGATACGCAGTATTTT
TRBV4-3	TRBJ2-7	NA	once	CASSHIRGGEQYF	TGCGCCAGCAGCCACATCAGGGGCGGCGAGCAGTACTTC
TRBV2	TRBJ2-7	NA	few	CASSRGQGGTEQYF	TGTGCCAGCAGCCGAGGCCAGGGGGGAACCGAGCAGTACTTC
TRBV3-1/TRBV3-2	TRBJ1-5	NA	NA	CASSQGAVSNQPQHF	TGTGCCAGCAGCCAAGGTGCAGTTAGCAATCAGCCCCAGCATTTT
TRBV7-2	TRBJ2-7	TRBD1	NA	CASSQDRGPGEQYF	TGTGCCAGCAGCCAGGACAGGGGGCCGGGCGAGCAGTACTTC
TRBV4-3	TRBJ2-3	TRBD2	NA	CASSQDLRGRAGIADTQYF	TGCGCCAGCAGCCAAGATCTGCGGGGGAGGGCCGGGATCGCAGATACGCAGTATTTT
TRBV18	TRBJ2-1	NA	few	CASSLASGDGTYNEQFF	TGTGCCAGCTCACTGGCCTCAGGGGACGGAACCTACAATGAGCAGTTCTTC
TRBV7-2	TRBJ2-7	NA	NA	CASSPGSYEQYF	TGTGCCAGCAGCCCCGGCTCCTACGAGCAGTACTTC
TRBV6-5	TRBJ2-7	NA	NA	CASARQGPYEQYF	TGTGCCAGCGCGCGGCAGGGCCCCTACGAGCAGTACTTC
TRBV11-1	TRBJ2-2	TRBD2	NA	CASKPGLANTGELFF	TGTGCCAGCAAGCCGGGACTAGCGAACACCGGGGAGCTGTTTTTT
TRBV27	TRBJ2-7	NA	NA	CASSPKTGSYEQYF	TGTGCCAGCAGTCCAAAGACAGGATCCTACGAGCAGTACTTC
TRBV7-2	TRBJ2-2	TRBD2	NA	CASSPRRRLAGGGTGELFF	TGTGCCAGCAGCCCCCGACGGCGGCTAGCGGGAGGAGGGACCGGGGAGCTGTTTTTT
TRBV27	TRBJ2-7	TRBD1	NA	CASKRTGVYEQYF	TGTGCCAGTAAGAGGACAGGAGTCTACGAGCAGTACTTC
TRBV27	TRBJ1-1	NA	NA	CASSRQGSLGEAFF	TGTGCCAGCAGTCGGCAGGGGTCTCTCGGTGAAGCTTTCTTT